These 4 T cell receptor beta chains were all obtained from the same sample, sequenced in a study of T cell clonality in common variable immunodeficiency. Libraries were prepared by immunoSEQ multiplex PCR; TCRdb keeps only in-frame clonotypes and omits some of them. This sample comprises some 50,000 clones, none seen once only. The sequenced material came from peripheral blood mononuclear cells. The receptor set was obtained from a person aged 18-69 years in good health.

As to this clone: Sequencing ends 3 residues short of the CDR3 end; the germline J gene provides the rest. This rearrangement joins TRBV20-1 to TRBJ2-1; the match to TRBD2 covers 8 bases. The CDR3 sequence is 14 residues long. With 2 bases clipped from V and 5 bases from J, the junction kept 5 bases outside the gene matches. Germline V gene sequence: CDR1 DFQATT, CDR2 SNEGSKA (reference sequence). The sequenced CDR3 bases are TGCAGTGCTAGAAAAGGTAGCGGGAACAATGAG. It translates to CSARKGSGNNE. The complete CDR3 sequence is CSARKGSGNNEQFF.

A few counts support this clone. Read sequence stops 3 residues before the CDR3 end, and the germline J gene provides the missing end. The chain combines TRBV19 with TRBJ1-1, with D possibly matching TRBD1 (6 bases). Germline V lookup: CDR1 LNHDA, CDR2 SQIVND (reference sequence). This CDR3 comprises 19 residues. Trimming cost V 3 bases and J 0 bases, with 23 bases left between them. CDR3 loop: CASSIGDGGAGVMNTEAFF. CDR3 bases read: TGTGCCAGTAGTATCGGAGACGGGGGGGCCGGAGTTATGAACACTGAA.

This clone has at least ten counts. The read comes to an end 3 residues before the CDR3 does, leaving the germline J gene to fill in the end. The chain links TRBV6-1 to TRBJ2-7; D not resolved. The CDR3 runs to 13 residues. CDR1 and CDR2 from the germline V gene are MNHNS and SASEGT. V shed 4 bases and J shed 6 bases, with 13 bases lying between them. CDR3 in amino acids: CASSAWASPEQYF. The covered CDR3 bases are TGTGCCAGCAGTGCTTGGGCTTCCCCCGAG.

This clone was seen many times. The CDR3 end is not reached by the read, which stops 3 residues before it; the germline J gene fills it in. The chain links TRBV7-6 to TRBJ2-1; TRBD2 might be the D (6 bases). The germline V gene has CDR1 SGHVS and CDR2 FNYEAQ. This CDR3 comprises 14 residues. The ends were cut back, 2 bases at V and 9 bases at J, with 14 bases in the middle. The CDR3 spells CASSLQTRTGEQFF. CDR3 bases read: TGTGCCAGCAGCTTACAGACTAGGACCGGTGAG. Based on the CDR3 plus reference TRBV7-6 and TRBJ2-1, the full variable domain is GAGVSQSPRYKVTKRGQDVALRCDPISGHVSLYWYRQALGQGPEFLTYFNYEAQQDKSGLPNDRFSAERPEGSISTLTIQRTEQRDSAMYRCASSLQTRTGEQFFGPGTRLTVL.